Presented here are 21 T cell receptor beta chains from one specimen sequenced in a study of T cell changes during pregnancy in multiple sclerosis. Only in-frame clones appear in the TCRdb table, and some are missing; sequencing was by immunoSEQ multiplex PCR. The sample lists roughly 20,000 clones, about 88% occurring once. The sample here was CD8+ T cells from peripheral blood mononuclear cells, taken after pregnancy. Receptors originate from a female donor in good health, enrolled as a control in a pregnancy study.

The chain uses TRBV5-8 and TRBJ2-1; TRBD2 matches 9 bases. V was pared by 2 bases and J by 9 bases, with 6 bases of the junction left unmatched. The germline CDR1 and CDR2 sequences are SGHTS and YDEGEE. The CDR3 runs to 14 residues. Written as DNA, the CDR3 is TGTGCCAGCAGCTTTGCGGGAGGGTCAGCTGAGCAGTTCTTC. Protein sequence: CASSFAGGSAEQFF.

V is TRBV9 and J is TRBJ2-5; no firm D call. Trimming left V 3 bases short and J 5 bases short, with 5 bases between. There are 11 residues in the CDR3. In germline, CDR1 is SGDLS, CDR2 YYNGEE. CDR3 region: CASSDRETQYF. The CDR3 nucleotides read TGTGCCAGCAGCGACCGGGAGACCCAGTACTTC.

This chain uses TRBV6-4 with TRBJ2-1, with D maybe TRBD2 (6 bases). The V gene lost 2 bases and the J gene lost 0 bases, with 8 bases spanning the gap. The CDR3 is 15 amino acids. CDR1 is MRHNA and CDR2 is SNTAGT in the germline V gene. CDR3 sequence: CASSDRGDSYNEQFF. Written as DNA, the CDR3 is TGTGCCAGCAGTGACCGCGGGGACTCCTACAATGAGCAGTTCTTC.

V and J are TRBV10-3 and TRBJ1-2, with 8 bases aligning to TRBD1. Looked up from germline, CDR1 is ENHRY and CDR2 is SYGVKD. The CDR3 has 13 amino acids. Here the CDR3 DNA reads TGTGCATCCACAGGGGGATCGGTTCTCGGCTACACCTTC. This encodes CASTGGSVLGYTF.

The chain joins TRBV9 to TRBJ2-1; D is possibly TRBD1 (6 bases). Germline-derived CDR1 and CDR2 are SGDLS and YYNGEE. With 0 bases removed from V and 5 bases from J, the gap between germline ends came to 9 bases. This CDR3 has 14 residues. The CDR3 region has the DNA TGTGCCAGCAGCGTAGCCCGGACAGACAATGAGCAGTTCTTC. It yields the protein CASSVARTDNEQFF. Looking up the rest from reference TRBV9 and TRBJ2-1 gives the full variable domain: DSGVTQTPKHLITATGQRVTLRCSPRSGDLSVYWYQQSLDQGLQFLIQYYNGEERAKGNILERFSAQQFPDLHSELNLSSLELGDSALYFCASSVARTDNEQFFGPGTRLTVL.

The chain is built from TRBV5-1 and TRBJ1-2; D not resolved. CDR1 is SGHRS and CDR2 is YFSETQ in the germline V gene. The CDR3 loop spans 12 amino acids. Trimming pared 6 bases from V and 6 bases from J, leaving 12 bases between. CDR3 DNA sequence: TGCGCCAGCACTACCGGAGGGCATGGCTACACCTTC. It yields the protein CASTTGGHGYTF.

The chain uses TRBV30 and TRBJ2-7; 13 positions match TRBD2. Germline CDR1 GTSNPN, CDR2 SVGIG (reference sequence). Trimming at V came to 8 bases and at J to 0 bases, leaving 7 bases not matched to a gene. CDR3 length: 15 residues. The chain's CDR3 is CAPQGLAGYSYEQYF. CDR3 DNA sequence: TGTGCCCCACAGGGACTAGCGGGGTACTCCTACGAGCAGTACTTC.

This clone showed up just once. CDR3 sequence: CASTIHPGGEGELFF. CDR3 nucleotides: TGTGCCAGCACCATCCACCCGGGGGGGGAAGGGGAGCTGTTTTTT. The genes are TRBV6-5 and TRBJ2-2; 8 bases are a match to TRBD2. With 7 bases clipped from V and 8 bases from J, the junction kept 12 bases outside the gene matches. This CDR3 region has 15 residues. The germline CDR1 and CDR2 sequences are MNHEY and SVGAGI.

The chain links TRBV4-3 to TRBJ1-1, with TRBD1 identical over 8 bases. This CDR3 comprises 14 residues. CDR1 LGHNA and CDR2 YSLEER come from the germline V gene. V trimming: 2 bases; J trimming: 5 bases; junction bases outside the gene matches: 4. CDR3 bases: TGCGCCAGCAGCCAACAGACAGGGGTGACTGAAGCTTTCTTT. This codes for CASSQQTGVTEAFF.

This clone was picked up a small number of times. The gene calls are TRBV4-2 and TRBJ1-1, with 7 nucleotides matching TRBD1. The germline V gene encodes CDR1 LGHNA and CDR2 YNFKEQ. This CDR3 is built from 17 residues. Germline trimming cut 3 bases from V and 0 bases from J; bases unmatched to any gene: 10. The CDR3 sequence: CASSQATGMTMNTEAFF. The CDR3 DNA is TGTGCCAGCAGCCAGGCGACAGGGATGACCATGAACACTGAAGCTTTCTTT.

The chain has TRBV30 and TRBJ2-7, with D maybe TRBD1 (6 bases). Trimming took 8 bases from V and 3 from J, leaving 14 bases between them. The length of the CDR3 is 12 residues. Germline V gene data show CDR1 as GTSNPN and CDR2 as SVGIG (reference sequence). CDR3 DNA sequence: TGTGCCGCGTGGGGCAGGGGCTACGAGCAGTACTTC. The encoded protein is CAAWGRGYEQYF.

The V and J genes are TRBV2 and TRBJ1-2; no clear D. This CDR3 spans 12 amino acids. Per the germline V gene, CDR1 is SNHLY and CDR2 is FYNNEI. V shed 7 bases and J shed 8 bases, with 14 bases lying between them. This CDR3 is CASMGSTGGYTF. The DNA for the CDR3 is TGTGCCAGCATGGGGTCAACGGGGGGCTACACCTTC.

This chain connects TRBV19 to TRBJ2-4; 12 bases fit TRBD1. Germline CDR1 and CDR2: LNHDA and SQIVND (reference sequence). The CDR3 has 16 residues. The V gene end was trimmed by 3 bases and the J gene end by 1 base; junction bases not matched to a gene: 1. The chain's CDR3 is CASSIGTGGAKNIQYF. CDR3 DNA: TGTGCCAGTAGTATTGGGACAGGGGGCGCCAAAAACATTCAGTACTTC.

The rearrangement links TRBV5-4 to TRBJ2-7; 11 positions agree with TRBD2. The CDR3 runs 17 residues. Germline values: CDR1 SGHNT, CDR2 YYREEE (reference sequence). The ends lost 0 bases at V and 7 bases at J; junction bases unmatched: 12. The CDR3 here is CASSLGETSGMTWEQYF. CDR3 DNA: TGTGCCAGCAGCTTGGGGGAGACTAGCGGGATGACGTGGGAGCAGTACTTC.

V and J are TRBV13 and TRBJ2-7; D may be TRBD1 (6 bases). The length of the CDR3 is 14 residues. Germline V gene lookup returns CDR1 PRHDT and CDR2 FYEKMQ (reference sequence). Trimming left V 6 bases short and J 4 bases short, with 16 bases between. CDR3 in amino acids: CASSSGDTLYEQYF. The CDR3 DNA sequence: TGTGCCAGCAGTTCCGGGGACACCTTATACGAGCAGTACTTC.

The genes are TRBV27 and TRBJ2-4, with 7 bases lining up with TRBD2. CDR3 length: 15 amino acids. The junction had 9 bases not matched to a gene; V was cut back by 5 bases and J by 5 bases. Germline V gene sequence: CDR1 MNHEY, CDR2 SMNVEV (reference sequence). As DNA, the CDR3 is TGTGCCAGCAGTCCGCTGCTAGCGGACCAAAACATTCAGTACTTC. This encodes CASSPLLADQNIQYF.

This clone has just one count. The CDR3 reads CASSTDRTDTQYF. CDR3 nucleotides: TGCGCCAGCAGCACGGACAGGACAGATACGCAGTATTTT. The chain employs TRBV5-1 and TRBJ2-3; 7 bases agree with TRBD1. This CDR3 has 13 residues. V was clipped by 4 bases and J by 3 bases; unmatched bases: 2. Germline values: CDR1 SGHRS, CDR2 YFSETQ.

The chain combines TRBV29-1 with TRBJ2-1; TRBD2 aligns across 8 bases. The CDR3 sequence is 14 residues long. The V gene end was trimmed by 5 bases and the J gene end by 2 bases; junction bases not matched to a gene: 5. Germline V gives CDR1 SQVTM, CDR2 ANQGSEA. CDR3 protein: CSVSSGPTYNEQFF. The CDR3 DNA follows: TGCAGCGTTTCTAGCGGGCCAACCTACAATGAGCAGTTCTTC.

In its sample, this clone was seen a few times. The rearrangement links TRBV6-5 to TRBJ2-5, with 8 bases that match TRBD2. CDR1 and CDR2 (germline): MNHEY, SVGAGI. V gave up 6 bases and J gave up 4 bases; unmatched junction bases: 10. The CDR3 runs 15 residues. The CDR3 reads CASSDVTSGGETQYF. For the CDR3, the DNA is TGTGCCAGCAGCGACGTGACAAGCGGGGGAGAGACCCAGTACTTC.

J is TRBJ2-7 and V is TRBV6-1, with 7 bases fitting TRBD2. Germline V CDR1 and CDR2: MNHNS, SASEGT. The V and J ends lost 6 bases and 0 bases, in that order; junction bases with no gene match: 5. CDR3 length equals 14 residues. CDR3 sequence (DNA): TGTGCCAGCAGGGAGAGCGGGAACTCCTACGAGCAGTACTTC. Translating gives CASRESGNSYEQYF.

J is TRBJ2-7 and V is TRBV4-1; D unresolved. Trimming took 2 bases from V and 3 from J, leaving 8 bases between them. The germline CDR1 and CDR2 sequences are MGHRA and YSYEKL. The CDR3 loop spans 13 amino acids. The CDR3 region is CASSQTLDYEQYF. The CDR3 coding sequence is TGCGCCAGCAGCCAAACTTTAGACTACGAGCAGTACTTC.